This T cell receptor (beta chain) is from a study of blood T cell repertoires in COVID-19 (dated by TCRdb to the early 2020s). As for the study more broadly: Collaborator samples came from the United States, Italy and Spain and covered acute and convalescent phases of COVID-19. The prospective study material was composed of cDNA or gDNA derived from T cells, B-cell-depleted T cells, or PBMCs. The dataset comprised deeply sampled blood TCRbeta repertoires from subjects exposed to, actively infected with, or recovered from COVID-19. The repertoires were released in a freely available public database meant as a resource for research on the immune response to SARS-CoV-2. The samples were drawn from two sources: the first 160 participants of the ongoing ImmuneRACE study, and 1,000 to 1,500 subjects contributed by 6 global collaborators. A de-identified subject ID, COVID-19 status, age in years and sex were almost always included in the sample metadata. HLA class I and class II types, where available, came from metadata supplied by the sample provider rather than from assay-based typing. What the authors observed across the whole study: The amount of clinical and demographic metadata varied by source and participant and was provided uncurated.

Via the germline V gene, CDR1 is SGDLS and CDR2 YYNGEE. V is clipped by 4 bases and J by 0 bases, and the sequence between their germline boundaries is 11 bases long. The CDR3, from cysteine to phenylalanine, totals 15 residues. Only the CDR3 region is kept as DNA, spanning 45 bases read in frame from base 1. The immunoSEQ Assay, a bias-controlled multiplex PCR, was used to amplify TCRbeta CDR3 regions from genomic DNA. In the source study's methods: Nucleated cell counts per sample were estimated from amplification of reference gene primers within the assay. To quantify the absolute abundance of each unique TCRbeta CDR3 rearrangement, sequence reads were collapsed and filtered. For each sample, productive Simpson clonality was calculated as the square root of Simpson's diversity index over productive rearrangements. The immuneACCESS repertoire file appears here via TCRdb, limited to in-frame rearrangements. These files lack a portion of the clones; in checked studies, under half of the deficit traces to unresolved V genes, and the cause of the others is not known. From that table come the V and J calls and clone size; the DNA was used to work out D and trimming. The sample contains 250,000 to 300,000 clones, around 90% of them found a single time. Approximately 2% of the sample lies in the top ten.

For this clone: Its antigen target is currently unknown. No clone much larger than this one lies a single base away; base qualities are absent.

Whole blood was collected in K2EDTA tubes by collaborating institutions according to the institutions' own protocols. Collaborator samples were shipped for TCRbeta analysis as frozen whole blood, isolated PBMCs, or DNA extracted from either sample type. The sequencing input was peripheral blood. The clonotype originates from a man aged 50 to 60 with acute or convalescent COVID-19. In this chain, TRBV9 is recombined with TRBJ1-3; the D gene lacks a confident call. The CDR3 protein sequence reads: CASSPGTRSGNTIYF. The DNA sequence is given as TGTGCCAGCAGCCCGGGAACGCGCTCTGGAAACACCATATATTTT. With the rest looked up from the reference TRBV9 and TRBJ1-3 genes rather than sequenced, the full variable domain is DSGVTQTPKHLITATGQRVTLRCSPRSGDLSVYWYQQSLDQGLQFLIQYYNGEERAKGNILERFSAQQFPDLHSELNLSSLELGDSALYFCASSPGTRSGNTIYFGEGSWLTVV.